This T cell receptor (beta chain) stems from a study of T cell changes during pregnancy in multiple sclerosis. CDR1 and CDR2 from the germline V gene are ENHRY and SYGVKD. There are 13 residues in the CDR3. Trimming stripped 2 bases from V and 7 bases from J, with 12 bases between. Here immunoSEQ multiplex PCR was the method, and the copy in TCRdb shows in-frame clones only, minus some. The table shows fewer than 80,000 clones, with 85% to 95% occurring only once. The receptor was isolated from a female donor in good health, enrolled as a control in a pregnancy study. The source was peripheral blood, collected in the third trimester of pregnancy. This sequence joins TRBV10-3 and TRBJ2-7; D is possibly TRBD2 (5 bases). CDR3 bases: TGTGCCATCAGTGAGGGGAGCCTTTGGGAGCAGTACTTC. It is translated as CAISEGSLWEQYF.